Sequencing of this TCR beta chain was carried out in a study of CD8+CD57+ T cells in acquired aplastic anemia (dated by TCRdb to the late 2010s). In the study overall: On average, sorted CD4+ and CD8+ cells yielded roughly 3.4 ug of extracted DNA, with a range of roughly 0.17 to 30 ug. A CD8+CD57+ expansion meant a frequency higher than the mean frequency seen in healthy subjects. Summary of the overall study and its limitations: Roughly 30 CD8+ CDR3 sequences were shared between patients and controls but appeared highly expressed in patients and within their immunodominant clones. CD8+ Simpson's diversity did not differ significantly between patients and healthy controls (P=0.060).

This clonotype was detected once. What antigen it recognizes has not been identified. Qualities for individual bases were not recorded, and no much larger clone is one base off. Single-read evidence is weak. Profiling of TCR beta VDJ combinations and CDR3 sequences used genomic DNA as the template. TCR repertoire sequencing was run on an Illumina HiSeq 2000. In the authors' own workflow: Repertoire assessment relied on Simpson's diversity index, CDR3 size and DJ length profiles, and TRBV/TRBJ rearrangement plots. The most abundant DNA sequence in the deep sequencing data was defined as the immunodominant clone. CDR3 amino acid sequences were screened for sharing across subjects and compared with published repertoires and the VDJdb database. The public reads were reanalyzed by TCRdb: fastp trimming at Q25, MiXCR alignment, in-frame beta chains only. Identical CDR3 protein sequences are pooled into one entry, listed with their most common genes and DNA. The V and J calls and clone size are TCRdb's, not the authors'. For this sample there are around 430,000 distinct CDR3 sequences; roughly a third appear just once. The top ten clones comprise less than 0.85% of the sample.

Flow cytometry had shown CD8+CD57+ cell expansion in the patients selected for sequencing. Every patient had a diagnosis of severe acquired aplastic anemia based on International Study of Aplastic Anemia and Agranulocytosis and Camitta criteria. No therapy had been received by the patients at the time of blood sampling. The study deep-sequenced TCR repertoires of sorted CD4+ and CD8+ blood T cells from severe aplastic anemia patients and healthy subjects. In the USA, patient enrollment took place under clinicaltrials.gov protocols 00001620, 01623167, 00001397, 00071045, 00081523 and 00961064. Ficoll-Paque density gradient centrifugation was used to isolate peripheral blood mononuclear cells. Before DNA was extracted, CD4+ and CD8+ T cells were sorted using either FACS or magnetic beads. Per the germline V gene, MGHDK is the CDR1 and SYGVNS is the CDR2. The CDR3, cysteine through phenylalanine, is 12 amino acids long. The DNA shown is the 36-base CDR3, in frame from base 1. Relative to germline, V is 8 bases shorter and J is 0 bases shorter, with 6 bases between their ends.

Source material: sorted CD4+, CD8+, or CD8+CD57+ T cells (not recorded which) from PBMCs. This clonotype was sampled from a human donor with aplastic anemia. The rearrangement joined TRBV25-1 to TRBJ2-3; no D segment can be confidently identified. Here is the DNA: TGTGCCAGCTTTGGTAGCACAGATACGCAGTATTTT. This encodes CASFGSTDTQYF.